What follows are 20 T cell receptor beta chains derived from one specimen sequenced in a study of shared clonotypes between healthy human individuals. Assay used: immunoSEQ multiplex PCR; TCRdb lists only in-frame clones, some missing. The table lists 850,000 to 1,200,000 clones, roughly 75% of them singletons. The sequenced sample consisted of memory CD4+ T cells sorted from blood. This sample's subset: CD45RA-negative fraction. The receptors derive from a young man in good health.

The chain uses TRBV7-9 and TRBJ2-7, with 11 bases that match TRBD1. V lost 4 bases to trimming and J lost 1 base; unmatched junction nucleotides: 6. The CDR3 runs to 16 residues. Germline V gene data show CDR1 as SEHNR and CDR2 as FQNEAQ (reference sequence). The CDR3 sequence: CASSYGQGAGSYEQYF. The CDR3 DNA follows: TGTGCCAGCAGCTACGGACAGGGGGCAGGATCCTACGAGCAGTACTTC.

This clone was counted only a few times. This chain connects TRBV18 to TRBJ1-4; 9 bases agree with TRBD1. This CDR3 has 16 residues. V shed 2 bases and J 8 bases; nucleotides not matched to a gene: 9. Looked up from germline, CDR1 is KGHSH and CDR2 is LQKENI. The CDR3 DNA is TGTGCCAGCTCACCATTGTTACAGGGGGCACGGGAAAAACTGTTTTTT. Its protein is CASSPLLQGAREKLFF.

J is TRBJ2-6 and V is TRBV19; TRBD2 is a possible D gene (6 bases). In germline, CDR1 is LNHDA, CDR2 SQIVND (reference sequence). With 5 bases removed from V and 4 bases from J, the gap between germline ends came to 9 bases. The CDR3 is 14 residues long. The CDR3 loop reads CASSSGRGANVLTF. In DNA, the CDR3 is TGTGCCAGTAGTTCAGGGAGGGGGGCCAACGTCCTGACTTTC. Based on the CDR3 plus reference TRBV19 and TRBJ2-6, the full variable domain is DGGITQSPKYLFRKEGQNVTLSCEQNLNHDAMYWYRQDPGQGLRLIYYSQIVNDFQKGDIAEGYSVSREKKESFPLTVTSAQKNPTAFYLCASSSGRGANVLTFGAGSRLTVL.

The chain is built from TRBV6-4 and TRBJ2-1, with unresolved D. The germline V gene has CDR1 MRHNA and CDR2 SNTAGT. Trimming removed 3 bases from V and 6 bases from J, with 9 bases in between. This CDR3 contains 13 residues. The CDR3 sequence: CASSEELGNEQFF. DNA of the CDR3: TGTGCCAGCAGTGAGGAGTTAGGCAATGAGCAGTTCTTC.

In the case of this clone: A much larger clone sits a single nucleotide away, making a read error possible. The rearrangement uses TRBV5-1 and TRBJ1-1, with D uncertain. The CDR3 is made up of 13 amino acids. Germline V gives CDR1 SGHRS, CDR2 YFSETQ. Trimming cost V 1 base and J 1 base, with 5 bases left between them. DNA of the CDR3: TGCGCCAGCAGCTTGCGACAGAACACTGAAGCTTTCTTT. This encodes CASSLRQNTEAFF. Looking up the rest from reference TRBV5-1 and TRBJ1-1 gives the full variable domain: KAGVTQTPRYLIKTRGQQVTLSCSPISGHRSVSWYQQTPGQGLQFLFEYFSETQRNKGNFPGRFSGRQFSNSRSEMNVSTLELGDSALYLCASSLRQNTEAFFGQGTRLTVV.

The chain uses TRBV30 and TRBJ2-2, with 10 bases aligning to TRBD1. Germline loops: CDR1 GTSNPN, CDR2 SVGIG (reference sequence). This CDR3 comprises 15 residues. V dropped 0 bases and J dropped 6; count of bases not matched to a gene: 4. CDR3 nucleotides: TGTGCCTGGAGTGTTCGACAGGGGGCATCCGGGGAGCTGTTTTTT. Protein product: CAWSVRQGASGELFF.

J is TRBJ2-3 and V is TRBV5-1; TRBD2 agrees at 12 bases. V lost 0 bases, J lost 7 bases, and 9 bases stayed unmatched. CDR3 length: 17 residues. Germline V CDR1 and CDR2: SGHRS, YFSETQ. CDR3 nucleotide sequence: TGCGCCAGCAGCTTGGGACCGACTAGCGGGAGTGGAAATACGCAGTATTTT. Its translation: CASSLGPTSGSGNTQYF. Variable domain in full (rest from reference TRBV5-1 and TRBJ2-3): KAGVTQTPRYLIKTRGQQVTLSCSPISGHRSVSWYQQTPGQGLQFLFEYFSETQRNKGNFPGRFSGRQFSNSRSEMNVSTLELGDSALYLCASSLGPTSGSGNTQYFGPGTRLTVL.

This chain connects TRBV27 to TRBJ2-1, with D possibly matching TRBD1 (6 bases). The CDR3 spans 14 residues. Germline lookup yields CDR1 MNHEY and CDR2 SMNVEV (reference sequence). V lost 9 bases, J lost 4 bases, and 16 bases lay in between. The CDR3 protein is CASLRDTNYNEQFF. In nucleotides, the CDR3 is TGTGCCAGTCTCCGGGACACTAATTACAATGAGCAGTTCTTC.

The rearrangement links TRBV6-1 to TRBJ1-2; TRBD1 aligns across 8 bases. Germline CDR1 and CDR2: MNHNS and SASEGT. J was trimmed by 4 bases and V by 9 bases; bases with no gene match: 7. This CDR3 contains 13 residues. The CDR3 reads CASVPGGGYGYTF. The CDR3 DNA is TGTGCCAGTGTACCAGGGGGCGGCTATGGCTACACCTTC.

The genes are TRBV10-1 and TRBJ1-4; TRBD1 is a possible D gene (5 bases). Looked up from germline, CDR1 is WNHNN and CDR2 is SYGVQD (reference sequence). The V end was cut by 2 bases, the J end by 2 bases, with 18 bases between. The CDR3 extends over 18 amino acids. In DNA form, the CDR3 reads TGCGCCAGCAGTGAGCCGGGACTCTGGTGCGCTACTAATGAAAAACTGTTTTTT. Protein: CASSEPGLWCATNEKLFF.

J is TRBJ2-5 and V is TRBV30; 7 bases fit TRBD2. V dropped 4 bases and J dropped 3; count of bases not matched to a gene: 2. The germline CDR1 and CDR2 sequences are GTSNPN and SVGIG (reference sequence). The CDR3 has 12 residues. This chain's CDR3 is CAWKRGEETQYF. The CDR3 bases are TGTGCCTGGAAACGGGGGGAAGAGACCCAGTACTTC.

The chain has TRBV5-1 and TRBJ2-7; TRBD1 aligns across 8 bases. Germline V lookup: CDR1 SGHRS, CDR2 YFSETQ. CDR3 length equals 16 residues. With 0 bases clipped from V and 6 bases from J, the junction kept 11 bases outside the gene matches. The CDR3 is CASSLGNSGGIVEQYF. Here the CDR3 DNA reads TGCGCCAGCAGCTTGGGAAACTCAGGGGGCATCGTCGAGCAGTACTTC.

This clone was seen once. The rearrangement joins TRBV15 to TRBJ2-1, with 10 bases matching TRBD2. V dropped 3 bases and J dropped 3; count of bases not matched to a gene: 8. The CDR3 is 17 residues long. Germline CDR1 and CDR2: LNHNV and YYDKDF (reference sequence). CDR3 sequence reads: CATSRVTSGTIYNEQFF. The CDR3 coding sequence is TGTGCCACCAGCAGGGTCACTAGCGGGACCATCTACAATGAGCAGTTCTTC.

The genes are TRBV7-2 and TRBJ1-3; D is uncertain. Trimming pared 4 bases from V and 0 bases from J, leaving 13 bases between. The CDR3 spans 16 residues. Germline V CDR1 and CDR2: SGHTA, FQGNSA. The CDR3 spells CASSSRAASSGNTIYF. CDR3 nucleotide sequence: TGTGCCAGCAGCTCGAGGGCGGCTAGCTCTGGAAACACCATATATTTT.

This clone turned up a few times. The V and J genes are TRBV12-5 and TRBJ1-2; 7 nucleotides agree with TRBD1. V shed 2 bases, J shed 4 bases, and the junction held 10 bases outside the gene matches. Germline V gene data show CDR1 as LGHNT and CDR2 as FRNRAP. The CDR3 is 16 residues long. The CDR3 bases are TGTGCTAGTGGTTTGCGACAGGGCGCCCCTAGCTATGGCTACACCTTC. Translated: CASGLRQGAPSYGYTF.

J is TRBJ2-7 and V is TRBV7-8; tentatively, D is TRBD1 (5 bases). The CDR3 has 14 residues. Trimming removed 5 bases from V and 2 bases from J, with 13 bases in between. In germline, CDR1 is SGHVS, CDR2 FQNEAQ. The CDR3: CASSRTTDTYEQYF. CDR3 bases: TGTGCCAGCAGCCGAACGACAGATACCTACGAGCAGTACTTC.

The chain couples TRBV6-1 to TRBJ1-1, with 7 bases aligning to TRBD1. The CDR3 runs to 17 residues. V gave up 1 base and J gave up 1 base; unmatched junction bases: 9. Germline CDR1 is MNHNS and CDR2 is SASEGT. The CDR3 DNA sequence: TGTGCCAGCAGTGAAGGGACAGGCGGACTATCGAACACTGAAGCTTTCTTT. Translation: CASSEGTGGLSNTEAFF.

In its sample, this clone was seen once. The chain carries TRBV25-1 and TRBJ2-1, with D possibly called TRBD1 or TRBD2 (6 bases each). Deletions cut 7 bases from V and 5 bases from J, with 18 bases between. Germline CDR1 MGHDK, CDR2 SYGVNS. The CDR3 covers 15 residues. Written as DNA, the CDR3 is TGTGCCAGCACCGGGGGCGGAGTCCGAAACAATGAGCAGTTCTTC. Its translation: CASTGGGVRNNEQFF.

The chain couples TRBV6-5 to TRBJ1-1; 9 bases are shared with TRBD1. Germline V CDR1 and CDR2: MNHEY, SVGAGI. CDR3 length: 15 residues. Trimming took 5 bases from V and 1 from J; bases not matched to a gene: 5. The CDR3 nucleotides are TGTGCCAGCAGTCCAGGGACAGGGAGGAACACTGAAGCTTTCTTT. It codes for CASSPGTGRNTEAFF.

DNA of the CDR3: TGTGCCAGCAGTTACTCTGTCCAGGGGACATACGAGCAGTACTTC. Residues: CASSYSVQGTYEQYF. V is TRBV6-5 and J is TRBJ2-7, with D possibly TRBD1 on 6 matching bases. This CDR3 spans 15 amino acids. Germline V gene data show CDR1 as MNHEY and CDR2 as SVGAGI. V was clipped by 0 bases and J by 4 bases, with 13 bases between them.